Described below is a single TCR beta chain sequence and its context. TCRdb's copy holds only in-frame clones and misses some; the assay was immunoSEQ multiplex PCR. The profile shows around 2.5 million clones, approximately 93% of them singletons. Per the germline V gene, CDR1 is SGHNT and CDR2 is YENEEA. CDR3 length equals 16 residues. J was trimmed by 6 bases and V by 5 bases; bases with no gene match: 11. The source of the sample is a study of shared clonotypes between healthy human individuals. What was sequenced was naive CD4+ T cells from PBMCs. The sample's subset: CD45RA+ positively selected. The sequence derives from a man aged 18 to 29 in good health. Some clones in this sample may be carry-over from other donors' samples. This chain uses TRBV11-3 with TRBJ1-5, with TRBD1 matching 9 bases. The CDR3 DNA is TGTGCCAGCAGCAAAGGGAGCGGGACAGGGATTCAGCCCCAGCATTTT. It translates to CASSKGSGTGIQPQHF.